These T cell receptor beta chains were read from a single sample in a study of CD8 T cells in Susac syndrome. TCRdb recomputed calls from the immunoSEQ multiplex PCR reads with MiXCR, one row per CDR3 protein. The sample contains approximately 210,000 distinct CDR3 sequences, approximately 94% of which appear only once. The sequenced sample consisted of CD4+ T cells from PBMCs. All receptors come from a human donor with Susac syndrome. CDR3s include the opening cysteine and the closing phenylalanine or tryptophan. The D gene is left open where the match is weak. Part of the rows lack a size; the others show once, few, many or a class for expanded clones.

v_gene: TRBV4-3; d_gene: NA; abundance: NA; j_gene: TRBJ2-4; CDR3aa: CASSQEAVTGSLLAKNIQYF; CDR3nt: TGCGCCAGCAGCCAAGAAGCGGTAACAGGGTCACTCCTAGCCAAAAACATTCAGTACTTC
v_gene: TRBV19; d_gene: NA; abundance: NA; j_gene: TRBJ2-3; CDR3aa: CASNLGGGGTDTQYF; CDR3nt: TGTGCCAGTAATCTTGGGGGTGGCGGGACAGATACGCAGTATTTT
v_gene: TRBV7-9; d_gene: NA; abundance: NA; j_gene: TRBJ2-1; CDR3aa: CASRTGAGGGPYNEQFF; CDR3nt: TGTGCCAGCAGAACCGGGGCAGGGGGGGGCCCCTACAATGAGCAGTTCTTC
v_gene: TRBV5-1; d_gene: NA; abundance: NA; j_gene: TRBJ2-2; CDR3aa: CASSGGVDTGELFF; CDR3nt: TGCGCCAGCAGCGGGGGTGTCGACACCGGGGAGCTGTTTTTT
v_gene: TRBV11-1; d_gene: TRBD1; abundance: NA; j_gene: TRBJ1-1; CDR3aa: CASSPGTGRTEAFF; CDR3nt: TGTGCCAGCAGCCCCGGGACAGGGCGTACTGAAGCTTTCTTT
v_gene: TRBV6-2/TRBV6-3; d_gene: NA; abundance: NA; j_gene: TRBJ2-1; CDR3aa: CASESLPGPLVGEQFF; CDR3nt: TGTGCCAGCGAGTCACTACCGGGACCTTTGGTCGGTGAGCAGTTCTTC
v_gene: TRBV3-1; d_gene: TRBD2; abundance: NA; j_gene: TRBJ2-7; CDR3aa: CASSRMPSGPGEQYF; CDR3nt: TGTGCCAGCAGCCGGATGCCTAGCGGGCCAGGCGAGCAGTACTTC
v_gene: TRBV9; d_gene: NA; abundance: NA; j_gene: TRBJ2-5; CDR3aa: CASSVSPLINQETQYF; CDR3nt: TGTGCCAGCAGCGTTTCCCCCCTCATCAACCAAGAGACCCAGTACTTC
v_gene: TRBV6-5; d_gene: NA; abundance: few; j_gene: TRBJ1-2; CDR3aa: CASSRGDGYTF; CDR3nt: TGTGCCAGCAGTCGAGGGGATGGCTACACCTTC
v_gene: TRBV28; d_gene: NA; abundance: NA; j_gene: TRBJ1-4; CDR3aa: CASSLVGRNEKLFF; CDR3nt: TGTGCCAGCAGTTTAGTTGGCCGGAATGAAAAACTGTTTTTT
v_gene: TRBV7-8; d_gene: NA; abundance: NA; j_gene: TRBJ2-1; CDR3aa: CASSNHRDNEQFF; CDR3nt: TGTGCCAGCAGCAACCACAGGGACAATGAGCAGTTCTTC
v_gene: TRBV12-3/TRBV12-4; d_gene: TRBD1; abundance: NA; j_gene: TRBJ1-6; CDR3aa: CASRPSGTGFSPLHF; CDR3nt: TGTGCCAGCAGGCCCTCCGGGACAGGGTTTTCACCCCTCCACTTT
v_gene: TRBV3-1; d_gene: NA; abundance: NA; j_gene: TRBJ2-7; CDR3aa: CASSQEPGAPEQYF; CDR3nt: TGTGCCAGCAGCCAAGAACCGGGGGCCCCCGAGCAGTACTTC
v_gene: TRBV28; d_gene: TRBD1; abundance: once; j_gene: TRBJ2-1; CDR3aa: CASSSRDREFF; CDR3nt: TGTGCCAGCAGTTCCCGGGACAGGGAGTTCTTC
v_gene: TRBV9; d_gene: TRBD2; abundance: NA; j_gene: TRBJ2-7; CDR3aa: CASSVGPSGGSYEQYF; CDR3nt: TGTGCCAGCAGCGTAGGACCCAGCGGGGGATCCTACGAGCAGTACTTC
v_gene: TRBV7-2; d_gene: NA; abundance: NA; j_gene: TRBJ2-3; CDR3aa: CASGEQGRGSDTQYF; CDR3nt: TGTGCCAGCGGAGAACAGGGAAGGGGTTCAGATACGCAGTATTTT
v_gene: TRBV20-1; d_gene: NA; abundance: NA; j_gene: TRBJ2-7; CDR3aa: CSARQGYNDEQYF; CDR3nt: TGCAGTGCTAGACAGGGTTATAACGACGAGCAGTACTTC
v_gene: TRBV29-1; d_gene: NA; abundance: once; j_gene: TRBJ2-7; CDR3aa: CSVTGLTSSYEQYF; CDR3nt: TGCAGCGTGACGGGCCTTACGAGCTCCTACGAGCAGTACTTC
v_gene: TRBV20-1; d_gene: TRBD2; abundance: NA; j_gene: TRBJ2-3; CDR3aa: CSAEPSGGRADTQYF; CDR3nt: TGCAGTGCCGAGCCCAGCGGGGGTAGGGCAGATACGCAGTATTTT
v_gene: TRBV28; d_gene: NA; abundance: NA; j_gene: TRBJ2-7; CDR3aa: CASRRLDGSAEQYF; CDR3nt: TGTGCCAGCCGCAGACTCGACGGGTCGGCCGAGCAGTACTTC
v_gene: TRBV9; d_gene: NA; abundance: NA; j_gene: TRBJ1-3; CDR3aa: CASSVGLSSGNTIYF; CDR3nt: TGTGCCAGCAGCGTCGGTCTGAGCTCTGGAAACACCATATATTTT
v_gene: TRBV18; d_gene: NA; abundance: NA; j_gene: TRBJ1-4; CDR3aa: CASSPGTYSYEKLFF; CDR3nt: TGTGCCAGCTCACCTGGGACTTACTCGTATGAAAAACTGTTTTTT
v_gene: TRBV4-3; d_gene: NA; abundance: few; j_gene: TRBJ1-1; CDR3aa: CASSFPGTEAFF; CDR3nt: TGCGCCAGCAGTTTCCCGGGGACTGAAGCTTTCTTT
v_gene: TRBV2; d_gene: NA; abundance: once; j_gene: TRBJ1-5; CDR3aa: CASSDSGNQPQHF; CDR3nt: TGTGCCAGCAGTGATTCTGGCAATCAGCCCCAGCATTTT
v_gene: TRBV19; d_gene: NA; abundance: NA; j_gene: TRBJ2-1; CDR3aa: CASSRSGGGVGGNEQFF; CDR3nt: TGTGCCAGTAGTCGATCGGGAGGCGGGGTAGGGGGCAATGAGCAGTTCTTC
v_gene: TRBV30; d_gene: TRBD1; abundance: NA; j_gene: TRBJ1-5; CDR3aa: CAWSANTGGNQPQHF; CDR3nt: TGTGCCTGGAGTGCCAATACAGGGGGCAATCAGCCCCAGCATTTT
v_gene: TRBV6-2/TRBV6-3; d_gene: NA; abundance: NA; j_gene: TRBJ2-7; CDR3aa: CASSYSIQDWVGTYEQYF; CDR3nt: TGTGCCAGCAGTTACTCGATTCAAGATTGGGTCGGTACCTACGAGCAGTACTTC